The subject of this entry is one T cell receptor (beta chain). This sample stems from a study of technical replicates of blood from four donors. Some clones are missing from TCRdb's copy, which holds only in-frame ones; the method was immunoSEQ multiplex PCR. The sample contains about 70,000 clones, approximately 96% of which appear only once. Germline CDR1 reads MNHEY; CDR2 reads SMNVEV (reference sequence). The CDR3 is made up of 15 amino acids. Trimming removed 5 bases from V and 7 bases from J, with 18 bases in between. The rearrangement links TRBV27 to TRBJ2-1; D may be TRBD1 (5 bases). Sample: T cells isolated from PBMCs. The sequence came from a human donor in good health. The CDR3 coding sequence is TGTGCCAGCAGTGCTCGGCAGGGCCCCTGGAATGAGCAGTTCTTC. The encoded protein is CASSARQGPWNEQFF.